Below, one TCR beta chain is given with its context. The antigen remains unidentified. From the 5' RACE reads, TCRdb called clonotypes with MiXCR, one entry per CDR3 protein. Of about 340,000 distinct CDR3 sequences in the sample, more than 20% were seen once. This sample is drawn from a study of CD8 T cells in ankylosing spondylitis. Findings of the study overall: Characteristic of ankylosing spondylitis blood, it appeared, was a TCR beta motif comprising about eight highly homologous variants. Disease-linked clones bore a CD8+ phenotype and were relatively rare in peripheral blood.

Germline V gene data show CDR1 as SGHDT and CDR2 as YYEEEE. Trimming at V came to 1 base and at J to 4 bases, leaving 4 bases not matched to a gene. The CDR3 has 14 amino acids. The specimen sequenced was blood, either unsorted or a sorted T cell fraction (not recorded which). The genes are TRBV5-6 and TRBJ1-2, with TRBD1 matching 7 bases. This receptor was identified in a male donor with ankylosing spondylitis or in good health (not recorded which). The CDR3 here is CASSLKAGGYGYTF. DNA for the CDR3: TGTGCCAGCAGCTTGAAGGCAGGGGGCTATGGCTACACCTTC. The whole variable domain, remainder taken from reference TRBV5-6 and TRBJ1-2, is DAGVTQSPTHLIKTRGQQVTLRCSPKSGHDTVSWYQQALGQGPQFIFQYYEEEERQRGNFPDRFSGHQFPNYSSELNVNALLLGDSALYLCASSLKAGGYGYTFGSGTRLTVV.